The rows below give T cell receptor beta chains drawn from one sample of a study of CD8 T cells in ankylosing spondylitis. TCRdb re-called the 5' RACE reads through MiXCR, storing one row per CDR3 protein. The table shows 85,000 to 100,000 distinct CDR3 sequences, with roughly 8% occurring only once. Source material: blood, either unsorted or a sorted T cell fraction (not recorded which). Receptors were obtained from a male donor with ankylosing spondylitis or in good health (not recorded which). Each CDR3 is given with its conserved first and last residue. Fields, in order: D gene, J gene, clone size, CDR3 length, V gene, CDR3 protein, CDR3 DNA. A D gene is named only where the DNA matches it firmly. Only some rows state a clone size, as once, few, many or a class for expanded clones.

D gene: TRBD1
J gene: TRBJ2-3
clone size: many
CDR3 length: 15
V gene: TRBV10-3
CDR3 protein: CAISAGTGGTDTQYF
CDR3 DNA: TGTGCCATCAGTGCTGGGACAGGGGGCACAGATACGCAGTATTTT

D gene: .
J gene: TRBJ1-2
clone size: many
CDR3 length: 12
V gene: TRBV3-1
CDR3 protein: CASSHPQGGYTF
CDR3 DNA: TGTGCCAGCAGCCATCCCCAGGGGGGCTACACCTTC

D gene: TRBD2
J gene: TRBJ2-1
clone size: many
CDR3 length: 15
V gene: TRBV14
CDR3 protein: CASSQDGGLAREQFF
CDR3 DNA: TGTGCCAGCAGCCAAGATGGTGGACTAGCAAGAGAGCAGTTCTTC

D gene: TRBD1
J gene: TRBJ2-6
clone size: .
CDR3 length: 17
V gene: TRBV5-1
CDR3 protein: CASSLTLTGAGANVLTF
CDR3 DNA: TGCGCCAGCAGCTTGACCCTGACAGGGGCGGGGGCCAACGTCCTGACTTTC

D gene: .
J gene: TRBJ1-1
clone size: many
CDR3 length: 12
V gene: TRBV20-1
CDR3 protein: CSAGGRNTEAFF
CDR3 DNA: TGCAGTGCTGGGGGGAGGAACACTGAAGCTTTCTTT

D gene: TRBD1
J gene: TRBJ1-1
clone size: .
CDR3 length: 15
V gene: TRBV20-1
CDR3 protein: CSASYRHRGGTEAFF
CDR3 DNA: TGCAGTGCTAGTTACCGGCACAGGGGGGGGACTGAAGCTTTCTTT

D gene: .
J gene: TRBJ2-7
clone size: many
CDR3 length: 13
V gene: TRBV6-6
CDR3 protein: CASRHISSYEQYF
CDR3 DNA: TGTGCCAGCAGGCATATAAGCTCCTACGAGCAGTACTTC

D gene: .
J gene: TRBJ1-4
clone size: few
CDR3 length: 16
V gene: TRBV7-8
CDR3 protein: CASSIGHTVTNEKLFF
CDR3 DNA: TGTGCCAGCAGCATCGGACATACAGTAACTAATGAAAAACTGTTTTTT

D gene: .
J gene: TRBJ2-2
clone size: many
CDR3 length: 14
V gene: TRBV5-1
CDR3 protein: CASSLDSNTGELFF
CDR3 DNA: TGCGCCAGCAGCTTGGATTCGAACACCGGGGAGCTGTTTTTT

D gene: .
J gene: TRBJ2-5
clone size: many
CDR3 length: 16
V gene: TRBV3-1
CDR3 protein: CASSRRYSRYQETQYF
CDR3 DNA: TGTGCCAGCAGCCGGAGGTACTCAAGGTACCAAGAGACCCAGTACTTC

D gene: .
J gene: TRBJ2-5
clone size: .
CDR3 length: 13
V gene: TRBV12-3/TRBV12-4
CDR3 protein: CASSTEWSETQYF
CDR3 DNA: TGTGCCAGCAGTACGGAGTGGTCAGAGACCCAGTACTTC

D gene: .
J gene: TRBJ1-5
clone size: many
CDR3 length: 12
V gene: TRBV12-3/TRBV12-4
CDR3 protein: CASSFRYQPQHF
CDR3 DNA: TGTGCCAGCAGTTTCCGTTATCAGCCCCAGCATTTT

D gene: TRBD1
J gene: TRBJ1-1
clone size: many
CDR3 length: 15
V gene: TRBV19
CDR3 protein: CASSIHRDRGTEAFF
CDR3 DNA: TGTGCCAGTAGTATCCACCGGGACAGGGGCACTGAAGCTTTCTTT

D gene: .
J gene: TRBJ2-7
clone size: many
CDR3 length: 13
V gene: TRBV20-1
CDR3 protein: CSARERVSYEQYF
CDR3 DNA: TGCAGTGCTAGAGAGCGGGTCTCCTACGAGCAGTACTTC

D gene: .
J gene: TRBJ2-3
clone size: many
CDR3 length: 17
V gene: TRBV15
CDR3 protein: CATSRKDIADLARTQYF
CDR3 DNA: TGTGCCACCAGCAGGAAGGATATAGCTGACCTGGCCCGCACGCAGTATTTT

D gene: TRBD1
J gene: TRBJ2-7
clone size: many
CDR3 length: 13
V gene: TRBV29-1
CDR3 protein: CSAKGQGNYEQYF
CDR3 DNA: TGCAGCGCTAAGGGACAGGGGAACTACGAGCAGTACTTC

D gene: .
J gene: TRBJ2-7
clone size: many
CDR3 length: 13
V gene: TRBV5-4
CDR3 protein: CASSPVDSYEQYF
CDR3 DNA: TGTGCCAGCAGCCCAGTTGACAGCTACGAGCAGTACTTC

D gene: .
J gene: TRBJ1-6
clone size: many
CDR3 length: 15
V gene: TRBV7-9
CDR3 protein: CASRKTGSYNSPLHF
CDR3 DNA: TGTGCCAGCAGGAAGACAGGCTCCTATAATTCACCCCTCCACTTT

D gene: TRBD2
J gene: TRBJ2-1
clone size: many
CDR3 length: 16
V gene: TRBV7-7
CDR3 protein: CASSPSGSGVYNEQFF
CDR3 DNA: TGTGCTAGCAGCCCGTCTGGCAGCGGGGTCTACAATGAGCAGTTCTTC

D gene: TRBD1
J gene: TRBJ1-2
clone size: many
CDR3 length: 13
V gene: TRBV27
CDR3 protein: CASSPTGSYGYTF
CDR3 DNA: TGTGCCAGCAGCCCGACAGGGTCCTATGGCTACACCTTC

D gene: TRBD2
J gene: TRBJ2-3
clone size: many
CDR3 length: 12
V gene: TRBV29-1
CDR3 protein: CSVDRGGDTQYF
CDR3 DNA: TGCAGCGTCGACCGGGGAGGGGATACGCAGTATTTT

D gene: .
J gene: TRBJ2-7
clone size: many
CDR3 length: 13
V gene: TRBV4-2
CDR3 protein: CASSQSDSYEQYF
CDR3 DNA: TGTGCCAGCAGCCAATCAGACTCCTACGAGCAGTACTTC

D gene: TRBD1
J gene: TRBJ2-3
clone size: many
CDR3 length: 15
V gene: TRBV7-9
CDR3 protein: CASSLLQGGADTQYF
CDR3 DNA: TGTGCCAGCAGCTTACTACAGGGGGGCGCAGATACGCAGTATTTT

D gene: .
J gene: TRBJ1-2
clone size: many
CDR3 length: 15
V gene: TRBV29-1
CDR3 protein: CSVAKGGGSVYGYTF
CDR3 DNA: TGCAGCGTTGCGAAAGGGGGAGGATCCGTATATGGCTACACCTTC

D gene: TRBD1
J gene: TRBJ2-7
clone size: .
CDR3 length: 15
V gene: TRBV10-3
CDR3 protein: CAISVPGTGESEQYF
CDR3 DNA: TGTGCCATCAGTGTCCCCGGGACAGGGGAAAGCGAGCAGTACTTC

D gene: .
J gene: TRBJ2-3
clone size: many
CDR3 length: 15
V gene: TRBV5-4
CDR3 protein: CASSLSQASTDTQYF
CDR3 DNA: TGTGCCAGCAGCTTGAGTCAGGCGAGCACAGATACGCAGTATTTT

D gene: .
J gene: TRBJ1-4
clone size: .
CDR3 length: 15
V gene: TRBV7-2
CDR3 protein: CASSSKVGTNEKLFF
CDR3 DNA: TGTGCCAGCAGCTCCAAGGTCGGCACTAATGAAAAACTGTTTTTT

D gene: .
J gene: TRBJ1-3
clone size: many
CDR3 length: 14
V gene: TRBV7-9
CDR3 protein: CASSRGELGNTIYF
CDR3 DNA: TGTGCCAGCAGCCGAGGGGAACTTGGAAACACCATATATTTT

D gene: .
J gene: TRBJ1-1
clone size: many
CDR3 length: 13
V gene: TRBV2
CDR3 protein: CASSEAVQGEAFF
CDR3 DNA: TGTGCCAGCAGTGAAGCCGTACAGGGTGAAGCTTTCTTT

D gene: TRBD2
J gene: TRBJ2-7
clone size: many
CDR3 length: 16
V gene: TRBV20-1
CDR3 protein: CSARDRLAGVREEQYF
CDR3 DNA: TGCAGTGCTAGAGATCGACTAGCGGGGGTGCGTGAAGAGCAGTACTTC

D gene: TRBD1
J gene: TRBJ2-2
clone size: .
CDR3 length: 15
V gene: TRBV9
CDR3 protein: CASSASGQDTGELFF
CDR3 DNA: TGTGCCAGCAGCGCCTCGGGACAGGACACCGGGGAGCTGTTTTTT

D gene: .
J gene: TRBJ1-1
clone size: many
CDR3 length: 13
V gene: TRBV20-1
CDR3 protein: CSASPPGKAEAFF
CDR3 DNA: TGCAGTGCTAGCCCCCCGGGGAAAGCTGAAGCTTTCTTT

D gene: TRBD1
J gene: TRBJ2-1
clone size: many
CDR3 length: 15
V gene: TRBV20-1
CDR3 protein: CSARGSGGFYNEQFF
CDR3 DNA: TGCAGTGCTAGAGGCTCAGGGGGTTTCTACAATGAGCAGTTCTTC

D gene: .
J gene: TRBJ2-7
clone size: many
CDR3 length: 16
V gene: TRBV5-1
CDR3 protein: CASSREGQTNSYEQYF
CDR3 DNA: TGCGCCAGCAGCCGAGAGGGACAAACGAATTCCTACGAGCAGTACTTC

D gene: .
J gene: TRBJ1-1
clone size: many
CDR3 length: 15
V gene: TRBV6-5
CDR3 protein: CASSYSNSFQTEAFF
CDR3 DNA: TGTGCCAGCAGTTACTCGAACAGTTTTCAAACTGAAGCTTTCTTT

D gene: .
J gene: TRBJ2-2
clone size: many
CDR3 length: 17
V gene: TRBV9
CDR3 protein: CASSVAGQPRVTGELFF
CDR3 DNA: TGTGCCAGCAGCGTAGCTGGACAGCCACGGGTCACCGGGGAGCTGTTTTTT

D gene: .
J gene: TRBJ1-1
clone size: many
CDR3 length: 16
V gene: TRBV19
CDR3 protein: CASSIRSGPPGTEAFF
CDR3 DNA: TGTGCCAGTAGTATCCGGTCTGGACCCCCGGGGACTGAAGCTTTCTTT

D gene: .
J gene: TRBJ1-1
clone size: many
CDR3 length: 14
V gene: TRBV24-1
CDR3 protein: CATRVRRSHTEAFF
CDR3 DNA: TGTGCCACCAGGGTCAGGCGATCTCACACTGAAGCTTTCTTT

D gene: .
J gene: TRBJ2-6
clone size: many
CDR3 length: 16
V gene: TRBV5-1
CDR3 protein: CASSLRQNSGANVLTF
CDR3 DNA: TGCGCCAGCAGCTTGCGACAGAACTCTGGGGCCAACGTCCTGACTTTC

D gene: TRBD1
J gene: TRBJ2-2
clone size: many
CDR3 length: 15
V gene: TRBV20-1
CDR3 protein: CSARGWDRDTGELFF
CDR3 DNA: TGCAGTGCTAGAGGTTGGGACAGAGACACCGGGGAGCTGTTTTTT

D gene: TRBD2
J gene: TRBJ2-5
clone size: many
CDR3 length: 16
V gene: TRBV5-1
CDR3 protein: CASSFRPSAGSETQYF
CDR3 DNA: TGCGCCAGCAGCTTTCGCCCCTCAGCGGGAAGCGAGACCCAGTACTTC

D gene: .
J gene: TRBJ2-7
clone size: many
CDR3 length: 14
V gene: TRBV20-1
CDR3 protein: CSAKRGFESAEQYF
CDR3 DNA: TGCAGTGCTAAGAGGGGGTTTGAATCCGCCGAGCAGTACTTC

D gene: .
J gene: TRBJ2-7
clone size: many
CDR3 length: 13
V gene: TRBV3-1
CDR3 protein: CASSQDDSLEQYF
CDR3 DNA: TGTGCCAGCAGCCAAGATGATTCTCTCGAGCAGTACTTC

D gene: TRBD2
J gene: TRBJ2-7
clone size: many
CDR3 length: 14
V gene: TRBV27
CDR3 protein: CASSYSGTVYEQYF
CDR3 DNA: TGTGCCAGCAGTTATAGCGGGACTGTTTACGAGCAGTACTTC

D gene: TRBD1
J gene: TRBJ2-2
clone size: .
CDR3 length: 14
V gene: TRBV29-1
CDR3 protein: CSVAGQGVIGELFF
CDR3 DNA: TGCAGCGTTGCGGGACAGGGGGTTATCGGGGAGCTGTTTTTT

D gene: TRBD2
J gene: TRBJ2-2
clone size: few
CDR3 length: 14
V gene: TRBV2
CDR3 protein: CASNGLAGSGELFF
CDR3 DNA: TGTGCCAGCAACGGACTAGCGGGTAGCGGGGAGCTGTTTTTT

D gene: TRBD1
J gene: TRBJ2-7
clone size: many
CDR3 length: 15
V gene: TRBV5-1
CDR3 protein: CASSLAGTGAYEQYF
CDR3 DNA: TGCGCCAGCAGCTTGGCCGGGACAGGGGCCTACGAGCAGTACTTC

D gene: .
J gene: TRBJ1-3
clone size: many
CDR3 length: 16
V gene: TRBV7-2
CDR3 protein: CASSLGRLGSGNTIYF
CDR3 DNA: TGTGCCAGCAGCTTAGGGAGGCTGGGCTCTGGAAACACCATATATTTT

D gene: TRBD1
J gene: TRBJ2-7
clone size: many
CDR3 length: 16
V gene: TRBV7-9
CDR3 protein: CASSSVWDRSSYEQYF
CDR3 DNA: TGTGCCAGCAGCTCAGTCTGGGACAGAAGTTCCTACGAGCAGTACTTC

D gene: TRBD1
J gene: TRBJ1-2
clone size: .
CDR3 length: 15
V gene: TRBV6-1
CDR3 protein: CASSRGQGMIYGYTF
CDR3 DNA: TGTGCCAGCAGTAGAGGACAGGGGATGATCTATGGCTACACCTTC

D gene: .
J gene: TRBJ1-4
clone size: few
CDR3 length: 13
V gene: TRBV12-5
CDR3 protein: CASGLATNEKLFF
CDR3 DNA: TGTGCTAGTGGTCTAGCAACTAATGAAAAACTGTTTTTT

D gene: .
J gene: TRBJ2-7
clone size: many
CDR3 length: 14
V gene: TRBV10-3
CDR3 protein: CAISEVGRSYEQYF
CDR3 DNA: TGTGCCATCAGCGAGGTGGGAAGATCCTACGAGCAGTACTTC

D gene: TRBD2
J gene: TRBJ2-1
clone size: few
CDR3 length: 14
V gene: TRBV30
CDR3 protein: CAWSPGSGDGEQFF
CDR3 DNA: TGTGCCTGGAGTCCGGGGAGCGGGGACGGTGAGCAGTTCTTC

D gene: .
J gene: TRBJ1-6
clone size: many
CDR3 length: 14
V gene: TRBV5-4
CDR3 protein: CASSLSSTNSPLHF
CDR3 DNA: TGTGCCAGCAGCTTAAGCAGCACCAATTCACCCCTCCACTTT

D gene: .
J gene: TRBJ2-1
clone size: many
CDR3 length: 11
V gene: TRBV29-1
CDR3 protein: CSVWGPDEQFF
CDR3 DNA: TGCAGCGTCTGGGGCCCGGATGAGCAGTTCTTC